This is a list of T cell receptor beta chains from one sample in a study of long-term antiretroviral therapy in people with HIV. Here immunoSEQ multiplex PCR was the method, and the copy in TCRdb shows in-frame clones only, minus some. Of about 11,000 clones in the sample, around 84% were seen once. Sequences were derived from unsorted PBMCs, sampled roughly 7 years after starting antiretroviral therapy. The receptors come from a man aged 45-65 years with HIV. Both conserved end residues are part of each CDR3. Each record gives: clone size, D gene, J gene, V gene, CDR3 DNA, CDR3 protein. A D gene is named only where the DNA matches it firmly. Clone size is shown for a subset of rows, as once, few, many or a class of expanded clone.

>.|.|TRBJ1-4|TRBV29-1
TGCAGCGCCGGGGGCCCAGGAGGGTTGAACGAAAAACTGTTTTTT
CSAGGPGGLNEKLFF
>.|.|TRBJ1-1|TRBV30
TGTGCCTGGAGTCTAAGGGGGGATGAAGCTTTCTTT
CAWSLRGDEAFF
>.|.|TRBJ2-7|TRBV11-3
TGTGCCAGCAGCTTAGGGGGCGGGGGCGCCTACGAGCAGTACTTC
CASSLGGGGAYEQYF
>.|.|TRBJ2-1|TRBV7-9
TGTGCCAGCAGCTTAGTACAGGTTAGCTCCTACAATGAGCAGTTCTTC
CASSLVQVSSYNEQFF
>.|TRBD1|TRBJ2-5|TRBV6-5
TGTGCCAGCAGTTACTCTGCAGGGGGATCCCAAGAGACCCAGTACTTC
CASSYSAGGSQETQYF
>.|.|TRBJ2-1|TRBV5-6
TGTGCCAGCAGCCGCGGGACTTACAATGAGCAGTTCTTC
CASSRGTYNEQFF
>.|.|TRBJ2-1|TRBV13
TGTGCCAGCAGCTTAGGACAGGAGATGTACAATGAGCAGTTCTTC
CASSLGQEMYNEQFF
>once|.|TRBJ2-2|TRBV5-4
TGTGCCAGCAGCCTCGGTTCCGGGGAGCTGTTTTTT
CASSLGSGELFF
>.|.|TRBJ2-1|TRBV4-1
TGCGCCAGCAGCCAAGACGTTCGGGACCCGGTCTCCAATGAGCAGTTCTTC
CASSQDVRDPVSNEQFF
>.|TRBD2|TRBJ2-3|TRBV7-2
TGTGCCAGCAGCCTTAGCGGGGGACTCACAGATACGCAGTATTTT
CASSLSGGLTDTQYF
>.|.|TRBJ1-1|TRBV6-5
TGTGCCAGCAGTCTTGAGGGGACTGAAGCTTTCTTT
CASSLEGTEAFF
>.|TRBD2|TRBJ2-3|TRBV6-6
TGTGCCAGCGGAAGCGGGGGGAGCACAGATACGCAGTATTTT
CASGSGGSTDTQYF
>.|.|TRBJ1-1|TRBV5-1
TGCGCCAGCAGCTTGGCCATTGGGGCAGCCATGAACACTGAAGCTTTCTTT
CASSLAIGAAMNTEAFF
>.|.|TRBJ2-7|TRBV7-8
TGTGCCAGCAGCTTCAGGGGATACGAGCAGTACTTC
CASSFRGYEQYF
>once|.|TRBJ2-1|TRBV9
TGTGCCAGCAGCGTCGGACTCCTGACCTACAATGAGCAGTTCTTC
CASSVGLLTYNEQFF
>.|TRBD2|TRBJ2-5|TRBV28
TGTGCCAGCAGCATCTCGGATATAGCGGGGGGGCGAGAGACCCAGTACTTC
CASSISDIAGGRETQYF
>.|TRBD1|TRBJ2-1|TRBV9
TGTGCCAGCAGCGTAGGGGGGACAGGGTCCAATGAGCAGTTCTTC
CASSVGGTGSNEQFF
>.|.|TRBJ1-5|TRBV5-6
TGTGCCAGCAGCGGTCGGGGAACAACTCAGCCCCAGCATTTT
CASSGRGTTQPQHF
>.|TRBD2|TRBJ2-7|TRBV7-8
TGTGCCAGCAGCCCCCGACGGGGGGGCAACGAGCAGTACTTC
CASSPRRGGNEQYF
>.|.|TRBJ2-7|TRBV5-4
TGTGCCAGCAGCTTGCCCTACGAGCAGTACTTC
CASSLPYEQYF
>.|.|TRBJ1-1|TRBV5-1
TGCGCCAGCAGTATTGGCGGGGCGGCTGAAGCTTTCTTT
CASSIGGAAEAFF
>.|TRBD1|TRBJ2-7|TRBV18
TGTGCCAGCTCACCGGGACAGAGCTCCTACGAGCAGTACTTC
CASSPGQSSYEQYF
>.|.|TRBJ1-4|TRBV27
TGTGCCAGCAGTGTCTACATGGGAAAAAATGAAAAACTGTTTTTT
CASSVYMGKNEKLFF
>.|.|TRBJ2-7|TRBV20-1
TGCAGTGCTTGGACGGATTACGAGCAGTACTTC
CSAWTDYEQYF
>medium-sized|.|TRBJ1-1|TRBV18
TGTGCCAGCTCACGATCTGGGGGGTGGAGCACTGAAGCTTTCTTT
CASSRSGGWSTEAFF
>once|.|TRBJ1-2|TRBV5-6
TGTGCCAGCAGCTCCGACTGGGCCTGGGAGGGCTACACCTTC
CASSSDWAWEGYTF
>few|.|TRBJ2-3|TRBV10-3
TGTGCCATCAGTGAGCCCAGGGCGAGCACAGATACGCAGTATTTT
CAISEPRASTDTQYF
>.|.|TRBJ1-1|TRBV2
TGTGCCAGCGGGGACGGACACACTGAAGCTTTCTTT
CASGDGHTEAFF
>.|.|TRBJ1-2|TRBV6-6
TGTGCCAGCAGTGAGGGCGCGGAAGGCTACACCTTC
CASSEGAEGYTF
>.|TRBD1|TRBJ1-1|TRBV29-1
TGCAGGGGACAGGGCTTGAACACTGAAGCTTTCTTT
CRGQGLNTEAFF
>.|.|TRBJ1-5|TRBV7-9
TGTGCCAGCAGCTATCAGGGTTTCAATCAGCCCCAGCATTTT
CASSYQGFNQPQHF
>.|.|TRBJ2-1|TRBV6-1
TGTGCCAGCAGTGAAGGGGCCAGCTCCTACAATGAGCAGTTCTTC
CASSEGASSYNEQFF
>.|.|TRBJ1-1|TRBV11-3
TGTGCCAGCAGCTTAGTAGAGAACACTGAAGCTTTCTTT
CASSLVENTEAFF
>.|.|TRBJ2-7|TRBV6-6
TGTGCCAGCAGCCTCCTTCATATCCCCTACGAGCAGTACTTC
CASSLLHIPYEQYF
>.|.|TRBJ1-2|TRBV6-5
TGTGCCAGCAGTTTTTCGGACAGCTATGGCTACACCTTC
CASSFSDSYGYTF
>.|TRBD2|TRBJ2-3|TRBV5-1
TGCGCCAGCAGCTTAGGGCGGGGGGGCACAGATACGCAGTATTTT
CASSLGRGGTDTQYF
>.|TRBD1|TRBJ1-6|TRBV14
TGTGCCAGCAGCCAAAAGACCGGGGGGACAGGACCATTCCGGGTACCCCTCCACTTT
CASSQKTGGTGPFRVPLHF
>.|.|TRBJ2-3|TRBV5-4
TGTGCCAGCAGCCTAGGAAGATCAGATACGCAGTATTTT
CASSLGRSDTQYF
>.|TRBD2|TRBJ2-6|TRBV4-1
TGCGCCAGCAGCCAAGTGACGGGAAGGGGACTAAGGAGCTCTGGGGCCAACGTCCTGACTTTC
CASSQVTGRGLRSSGANVLTF
>.|.|TRBJ2-7|TRBV6-1
TGTGCCAGCAGTCATACCGGCCCAGGGTACGAGCAGTACTTC
CASSHTGPGYEQYF
>.|TRBD1|TRBJ1-6|TRBV23-1
TGCGCCAGCTCGGCTCCGGGACAGGGGGCGTGGGGGGTTAATTCACCCCTCCACTTT
CASSAPGQGAWGVNSPLHF
>.|.|TRBJ1-6|TRBV19
TGTGCCAGTAGTATTGACCGAGGGTATAATTCACCCCTCCACTTT
CASSIDRGYNSPLHF